This TCR beta chain was sequenced during a study of T-cell memory formation after mild COVID-19 (dated by TCRdb to about 2021). About the full investigation: TCR sequence clusters from the two donors were found to be largely donor specific. Two young, previously healthy adult volunteers, one female and one male, were included in the cohort. T-cell clones expanding and contracting after mild COVID-19 in two donors were tracked by longitudinal TCRalpha and TCRbeta repertoire sequencing.

Ficoll-Paque density gradient centrifugation was the method used to isolate PBMCs. Sequencing instrument: Illumina NovaSeq 6000. TCRalpha and TCRbeta cDNA libraries were built by 5'RACE with constant-segment primers, adding sample barcodes and unique molecular identifiers. RNA was extracted from every sample with Trizol reagent. Amplification of the libraries took two PCR steps, and the second step added a second sample barcode plus Illumina TruSeq adapters. Sequencing of the libraries was done on an Illumina NovaSeq, producing 2 x 150 bp paired-end reads. The authors' pipeline ran thus. Demultiplexing of reads and collapsing into UMI-guided consensus sequences were performed with migec v1.2.7. Using mixcr v2.1.11, UMI consensuses were aligned to TRA and TRB V and J templates and then assembled into clonotypes. A clonotype was counted as expanded or contracted only when both edgeR and NoisET called the clonotype significant, with the noise models trained on biological replicates. For edgeR calls, a false discovery rate-adjusted p below 0.01 and a log2 fold-change threshold of 1 were applied. As an exploratory analysis of dynamics, max-normalized trajectories of the 1000 most abundant clonotypes were examined by PCA with hierarchical clustering. Separately sequenced CD4+ and CD8+ repertoires were used to assign the CD4 or CD8 phenotype of responding clones. TCRdb handled the public reads itself, with Q25 trimming in fastp and clone calling in MiXCR, and kept productive beta chains. Rows matching on CDR3 protein sequence are summarized as one entry with the most common DNA and genes. TCRdb's processing, not the authors' own work, is the source of the V and J calls. For this sample there are around 340,000 distinct CDR3 sequences; around 21% appear just once. The ten largest clones capture about an eighth of the sample.

Notes on this clonotype: Its recognized antigen is unknown. No clone much larger than this one lies a single base away; base qualities are absent.

Broad study findings and their caveats: Only a couple of mild cases were covered in the study, and larger cohorts including severe cases with pre-infection samples were considered necessary. Clones contracting from day 15 to 85 had balanced CD4/CD8 phenotypes, while a second wave expanding from day 15 to 37 was biased towards CD4+. Contracting CD4+ clones were located mainly in the CM and EM memory subsets, whereas CD8+ clones were found to be enriched in EMRA. Some responding clones were detected in pre-infection memory, suggesting pre-existing cross-reactive memory T cells joined the SARS-CoV-2 response. SARS-CoV-2 specificity was not confirmed for the second-wave clones peaking on day 37.

CDR1 and CDR2 are read off the germline V gene as SGHRS and YFSETQ. The V end gives up 3 bases and the J end 0 bases, leaving 3 bases in the junction not matched to a gene. Spanning cysteine to phenylalanine, the CDR3 consists of 14 amino acids. CDR3 DNA is the only sequence kept; it has 42 bases, read in frame from the first base. The sequence derives from an adult woman who had mild COVID-19 (a few samples of this study predate the infection). The sample titles of this study are shuffled in the database, so cell type and time point are left out; the donor was told from shared clones. The chain is assembled from TRBV5-1 and TRBJ2-7; 7 bases in the junction line up with TRBD2. The sequenced sample consisted of PBMCs or a T cell subset sorted from them (not recorded which). The CDR3 sequence is CASSSGGNSYEQYF. The nucleotides are TGCGCCAGCAGCTCCGGGGGGAACTCCTACGAGCAGTACTTC. Beyond the CDR3, the reference TRBV5-1 and TRBJ2-7 genes provide the residues; the full variable domain reads: KAGVTQTPRYLIKTRGQQVTLSCSPISGHRSVSWYQQTPGQGLQFLFEYFSETQRNKGNFPGRFSGRQFSNSRSEMNVSTLELGDSALYLCASSSGGNSYEQYFGPGTRLTVT.